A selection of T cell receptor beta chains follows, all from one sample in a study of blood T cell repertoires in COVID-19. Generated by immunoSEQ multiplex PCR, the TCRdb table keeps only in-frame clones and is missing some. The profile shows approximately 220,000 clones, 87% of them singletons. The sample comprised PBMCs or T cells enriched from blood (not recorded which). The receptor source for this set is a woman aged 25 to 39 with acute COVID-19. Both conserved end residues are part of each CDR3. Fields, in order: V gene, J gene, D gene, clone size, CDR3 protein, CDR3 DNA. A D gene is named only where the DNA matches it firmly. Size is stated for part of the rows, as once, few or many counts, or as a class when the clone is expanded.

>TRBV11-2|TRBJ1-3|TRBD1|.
CASSTWTGGVSGNTIYF
TGTGCCAGCAGCACCTGGACAGGGGGAGTTTCTGGAAACACCATATATTTT
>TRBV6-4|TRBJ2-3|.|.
CASSDSSLGQEGGNTQYF
TGTGCCAGCAGTGACTCGAGTCTGGGGCAGGAAGGGGGTAATACGCAGTATTTT
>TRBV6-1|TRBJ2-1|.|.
CASSEAPGLYNEQFF
TGTGCCAGCAGTGAGGCGCCGGGACTTTACAATGAGCAGTTCTTC
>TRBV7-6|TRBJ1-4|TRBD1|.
CASRPGTGNEKLFF
TGTGCCAGTCGACCTGGGACAGGGAACGAAAAACTGTTTTTT
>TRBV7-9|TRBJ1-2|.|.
CASSLGGRVRYGYTF
TGTGCCAGCAGCTTAGGAGGGAGGGTACGCTATGGCTACACCTTC
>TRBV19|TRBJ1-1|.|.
CASSRTGNTEAFF
TGTGCCAGTAGTCGTACGGGGAACACTGAAGCTTTCTTT
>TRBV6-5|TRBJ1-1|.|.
CASKSKFGEAFF
TGTGCCAGCAAATCAAAATTCGGGGAAGCTTTCTTT
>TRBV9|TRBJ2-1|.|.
CASSVAGAEFNEQFF
TGTGCCAGCAGCGTAGCAGGGGCCGAGTTCAATGAGCAGTTCTTC
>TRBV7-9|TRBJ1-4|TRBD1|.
CASSPRQGTNEKLFF
TGTGCCAGCAGCCCTAGACAGGGGACTAATGAAAAACTGTTTTTT
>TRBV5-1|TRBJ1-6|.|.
CASSLSPVPGISPLHF
TGCGCCAGCAGCTTGTCCCCCGTCCCGGGAATTTCACCCCTCCACTTT
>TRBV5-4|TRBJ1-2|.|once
CASSLALAPNYGYTF
TGTGCCAGCAGCTTGGCCTTAGCCCCCAACTATGGCTACACCTTC
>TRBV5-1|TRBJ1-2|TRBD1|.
CASSFGTGDDGYTF
TGCGCCAGCAGCTTCGGGACAGGGGATGATGGCTACACCTTC
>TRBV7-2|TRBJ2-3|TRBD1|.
CASSMTGAYTDTQYF
TGTGCCAGCAGCATGACAGGGGCCTACACAGATACGCAGTATTTT
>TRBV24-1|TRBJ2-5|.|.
CATSDRETQYF
TGTGCCACCAGTGATCGGGAGACCCAGTACTTC
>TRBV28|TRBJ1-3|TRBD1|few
CASRQQGASGNTIYF
TGTGCCAGCAGGCAACAGGGGGCCTCTGGAAACACCATATATTTT
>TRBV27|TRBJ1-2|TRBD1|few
CASSLTGANYGYTF
TGTGCCAGCAGTTTGACAGGGGCTAACTATGGCTACACCTTC
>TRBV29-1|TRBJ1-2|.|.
CSVYYRDDYYTF
TGCAGCGTCTACTACAGGGACGATTACTACACCTTC
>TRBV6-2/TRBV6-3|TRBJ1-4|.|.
CASSYSGQVATNEKLFF
TGTGCCAGCAGTTACTCCGGCCAGGTTGCAACTAATGAAAAACTGTTTTTT
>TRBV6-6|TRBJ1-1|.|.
CASSPSHVGAWTEAFF
TGTGCCAGCAGCCCCAGTCACGTTGGGGCATGGACTGAAGCTTTCTTT
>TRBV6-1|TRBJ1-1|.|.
CASSEVAGMDTEAFF
TGTGCCAGCAGTGAAGTGGCAGGGATGGACACTGAAGCTTTCTTT
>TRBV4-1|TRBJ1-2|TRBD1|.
CASSHRSGGSNGYTF
TGCGCCAGCAGCCATCGTTCAGGGGGATCTAATGGCTACACCTTC
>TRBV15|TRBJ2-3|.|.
CATSPGDSNTDTQYF
TGTGCCACCAGCCCGGGGGACTCTAACACAGATACGCAGTATTTT
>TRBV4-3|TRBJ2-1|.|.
CASSRMRLVATYNEQFF
TGCGCCAGCAGCCGAATGAGACTAGTCGCGACCTACAATGAGCAGTTCTTC
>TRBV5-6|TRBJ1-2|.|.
CASSLGSGYGYTF
TGTGCCAGCAGCTTGGGGTCCGGGTATGGCTACACCTTC
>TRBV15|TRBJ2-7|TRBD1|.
CATGWGTGGYEQYF
TGTGCCACCGGATGGGGAACAGGGGGATACGAGCAGTACTTC
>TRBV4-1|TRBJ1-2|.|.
CASSQELGRVHGYTF
TGCGCCAGCAGCCAAGAGTTGGGCAGGGTCCATGGCTACACCTTC
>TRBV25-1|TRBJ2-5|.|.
CASSSNPQYF
TGTGCCAGCAGTTCAAATCCCCAGTACTTC
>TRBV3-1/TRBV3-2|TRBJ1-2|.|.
CASSQDTGDYGYTF
TGTGCCAGCAGCCAAGACACGGGAGACTATGGCTACACCTTC
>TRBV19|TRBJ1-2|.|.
CASSPIGTNYGYTF
TGTGCCAGTAGCCCAATTGGCACTAACTATGGCTACACCTTC
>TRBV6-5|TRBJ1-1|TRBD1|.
CASRRGQANTEAFF
TGTGCCAGCAGACGCGGACAGGCGAACACTGAAGCTTTCTTT
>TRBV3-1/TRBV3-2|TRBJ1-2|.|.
CASSLPGFPYGYTF
TGTGCCAGCAGCCTTCCCGGGTTTCCCTATGGCTACACCTTC
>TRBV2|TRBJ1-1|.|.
CASSEAGRGGKEAFF
TGTGCCAGCAGTGAAGCGGGGCGGGGAGGGAAGGAAGCTTTCTTT
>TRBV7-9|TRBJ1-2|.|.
CASSLTQATYGYTF
TGTGCCAGCAGCTTAACCCAGGCTACCTATGGCTACACCTTC
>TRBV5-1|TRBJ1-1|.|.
CASSLVQAINTEAFF
TGCGCCAGCAGCTTGGTACAGGCAATCAACACTGAAGCTTTCTTT
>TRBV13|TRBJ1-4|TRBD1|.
CASSQGDEKLFF
TGTGCCAGCAGCCAGGGGGATGAAAAACTGTTTTTT
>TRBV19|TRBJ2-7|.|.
CASSILPGTYEQYF
TGTGCCAGTAGTATATTGCCGGGGACCTACGAGCAGTACTTC
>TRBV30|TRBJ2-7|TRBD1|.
CAWETGTGAFHEQYF
TGTGCCTGGGAGACCGGGACAGGGGCTTTCCACGAGCAGTACTTC
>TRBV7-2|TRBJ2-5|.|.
CASSLLALQETQYF
TGTGCCAGCAGCTTACTAGCCCTCCAAGAGACCCAGTACTTC
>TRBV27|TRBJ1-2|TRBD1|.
CASSSGGPNYGYTF
TGTGCCAGCAGTTCAGGGGGCCCCAACTATGGCTACACCTTC
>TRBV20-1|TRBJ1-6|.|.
CSASFQGGSPLHF
TGCAGTGCTAGTTTCCAGGGAGGTTCACCCCTCCACTTT
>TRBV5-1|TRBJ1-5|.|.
CASSLTQNQPQHF
TGCGCCAGCAGCCTGACTCAGAATCAGCCCCAGCATTTT
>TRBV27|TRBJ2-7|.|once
CASSLFSGGFAYEQYF
TGTGCCAGCAGTTTATTTTCCGGCGGGTTCGCCTACGAGCAGTACTTC
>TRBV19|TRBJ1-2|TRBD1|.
CASSIAGRGYGYTF
TGTGCCAGTAGTATAGCTGGCAGGGGGTATGGCTACACCTTC